Included here is one T cell receptor (beta chain) sequence, with context. In the original processing: Amplification with reference gene primers provided the estimates of nucleated cell counts. TCRdb's table, derived via immunoSEQ multiplex PCR, lists solely in-frame clones and lacks some. For V, J and clone size, that table is used; D and trimming come from the DNA. The sample shows 250,000 or so clones, 70% to 90% of them seen only once. These data are taken from a study of blood T cell repertoires in COVID-19. Study-wide background: Sample material is recorded as cDNA or gDNA derived from T cells, B-cell-depleted T cells, or PBMCs.

Germline CDR1 and CDR2: SGHKS and YYEKEE (reference sequence). The CDR3 totals 16 residues. V was clipped by 4 bases and J by 5 bases, with 19 bases between them. The chain joins TRBV5-5 to TRBJ1-5, with D perhaps TRBD1 (6 bases). The source material was peripheral blood. This TCR derives from a man aged 18 to 35 with active or convalescent COVID-19. CDR3 region: CASSPIRDTNYQPQHF. In DNA, the CDR3 is TGTGCCAGCAGCCCAATTCGGGACACGAATTATCAGCCCCAGCATTTT.